These T cell receptor beta chains were read from a single sample in a study of OX40 agonist ivuxolimab in advanced cancers. The method was immunoSEQ multiplex PCR; TCRdb's version includes in-frame clones alone and lacks a portion of them. The sample carries tens of thousands of clones, around 90% recorded once. The sequenced sample was CD4+ or CD8+ T cells sorted from blood, obtained in a trial of the OX40 agonist ivuxolimab. The receptor set was obtained from an adult with an advanced solid tumor such as melanoma, head and neck, liver or kidney cancer. Both conserved end residues are trimmed from each CDR3. Each record gives: CDR3 protein, V gene, J gene.

CDR3 protein: ASRTQGGKSYNEQF
V gene: TRBV13
J gene: TRBJ2-1

CDR3 protein: ASRETGRETQY
V gene: TRBV2
J gene: TRBJ2-5

CDR3 protein: ASSLPSLGHDEQF
V gene: TRBV5-6
J gene: TRBJ2-1

CDR3 protein: AIKGQNNEQF
V gene: TRBV10-3
J gene: TRBJ2-1

CDR3 protein: AIGTGTGELF
V gene: TRBV10-3
J gene: TRBJ2-2

CDR3 protein: ASRGTGANEQF
V gene: TRBV19
J gene: TRBJ2-1

CDR3 protein: ASSYSGSTEAF
V gene: TRBV10-1
J gene: TRBJ1-1

CDR3 protein: ASSPARGGNNMADTQY
V gene: TRBV5-5
J gene: TRBJ2-3

CDR3 protein: ASITAANTGELF
V gene: TRBV28
J gene: TRBJ2-2

CDR3 protein: ASSFGTGDTEAF
V gene: TRBV7-3
J gene: TRBJ1-1